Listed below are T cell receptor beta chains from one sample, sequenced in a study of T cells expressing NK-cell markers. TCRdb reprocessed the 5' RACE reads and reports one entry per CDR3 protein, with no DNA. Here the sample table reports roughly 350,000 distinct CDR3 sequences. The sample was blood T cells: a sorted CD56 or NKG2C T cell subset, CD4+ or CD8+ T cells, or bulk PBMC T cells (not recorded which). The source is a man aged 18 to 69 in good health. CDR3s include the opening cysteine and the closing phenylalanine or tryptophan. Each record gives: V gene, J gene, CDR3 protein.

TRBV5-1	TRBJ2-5	CASSPQGQQETQYF
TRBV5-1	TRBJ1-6	CASRAGNSYNSPLHF
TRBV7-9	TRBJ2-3	CASSRRPGTDTDTQYF
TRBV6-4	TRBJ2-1	CASRFSGLAESEQFF
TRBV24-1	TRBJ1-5	CATPFLGDSNQPQHF
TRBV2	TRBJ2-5	CASSVGLAGAETQYF
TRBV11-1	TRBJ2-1	CASSSRTSGGHYYNEQFF
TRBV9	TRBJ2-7	CASSVVVGWCGIDSYEQYF
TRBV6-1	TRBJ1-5	CASSEERGPNQPQHF
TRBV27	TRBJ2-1	CASSLSRDWQGARQGSYNEQFF
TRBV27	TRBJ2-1	CASSLYGRGRDNEQFF
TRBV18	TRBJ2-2	CASSPRRNTGELFF
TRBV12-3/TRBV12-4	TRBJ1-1	CASSLTLTGAEAFF
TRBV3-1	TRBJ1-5	CASSQGQSNQPQHF
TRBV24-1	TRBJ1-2	CATSVRFQALPRNYGYTF
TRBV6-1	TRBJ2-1	CATQDRPSSYNEQFF
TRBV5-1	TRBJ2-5	CASSLGMSRNQETQYF
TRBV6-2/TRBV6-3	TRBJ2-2	CASSPNYGELFF
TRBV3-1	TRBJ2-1	CASSQGRLGGEQFF
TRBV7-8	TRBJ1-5	CASSLGVGSLVQHF
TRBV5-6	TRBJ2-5	CASSLRDDAQETQYF
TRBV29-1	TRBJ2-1	CSAWGNYNEQFF
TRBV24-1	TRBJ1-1	CATSDSPGQGGDTEAFF
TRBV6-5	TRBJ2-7	CASSSMTGIGLTQYF
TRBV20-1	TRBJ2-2	CSARDRNRAPGELFF
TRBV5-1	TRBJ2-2	CASSLEMAGATGELFF
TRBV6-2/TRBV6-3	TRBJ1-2	CASSYQERLYGYTF
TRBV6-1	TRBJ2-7	CASNRDVSSYEQYF
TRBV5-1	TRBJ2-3	CASSSSRQGGADTQYF
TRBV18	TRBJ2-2	CASSRSTGNTGELFF
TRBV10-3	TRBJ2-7	CAISESKGRQSYEQYF
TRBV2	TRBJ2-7	CATSVSTFYEQYF
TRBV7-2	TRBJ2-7	CASSYDNTGTYEQYF
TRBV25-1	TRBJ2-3	CASSDPLGVGRYTDTQYF
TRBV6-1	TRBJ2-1	CASSPLWGSGGNEQFF
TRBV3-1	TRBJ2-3	CASRDSGVRGLLADTQYF
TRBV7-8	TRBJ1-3	CASSTGLRNSGNTIYF
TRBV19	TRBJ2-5	CASSIIGGEETQYF
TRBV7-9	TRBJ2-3	CASGPVFTDTQYF
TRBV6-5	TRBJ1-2	CASSPGIYGYTF
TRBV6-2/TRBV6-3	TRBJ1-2	CASRVDRSYGYTF
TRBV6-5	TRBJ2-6	CASSYSVLTLSGANVLTF
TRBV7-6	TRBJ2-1	CASSLASRVSEQFF
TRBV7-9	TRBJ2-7	CASSAGQGRYEQYF
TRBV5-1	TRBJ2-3	CASSYTSAGTDTQYF
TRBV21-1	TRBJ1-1	CASSKRTRDRDMDRWTEAFF
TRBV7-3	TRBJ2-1	CASSPGQGWGEQFF
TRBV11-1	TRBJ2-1	CASSLGYYRGYSYNEQFF
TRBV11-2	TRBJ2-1	CASKVAGAGYEQFF